This TCR beta chain was sequenced in a study of a mutant IDH1 vaccine in newly diagnosed glioma (dated by TCRdb to about 2021). General notes on the study: Across visits V03 through V10, patients got a total of eight vaccinations, given in weeks 1, 3, 5, 7, 11, 15, 19 and 23. In the chemotherapy-containing groups, vaccination started alongside temozolomide cycles, whereas in patients who had radiotherapy alone it started 4-6 weeks after radiotherapy. Of the roughly 31 treated patients, approximately 62% were male and 37.5% were female, and the mean age was approximately 41 years. Before enrollment, most patients had been given radiochemotherapy with temozolomide as standard therapy, while the rest had received either radiotherapy alone or temozolomide alone. Peripheral blood was drawn at six visits: V03 (baseline), V05, V07, V10, V12 and V13. For exploratory analyses, longitudinal TCRB deep sequencing was carried out in about two dozen treated patients wherever samples were available.

As regards this clone: No antigen is known for it. No base quality values were provided; no much bigger clone lies one nucleotide off.

Receptor amplification or capture employed the immunoSEQ multiplex PCR assay. The hsTCRB Kit was used according to the manufacturer's protocol to amplify rearranged TCR beta chain sequences. An Illumina MiSeq was used to sequence the TCRB libraries. On the authors' methods: The kit vendor's proprietary platform handled demultiplexing, trimming and gene mapping. TCRdb provides this immuneACCESS table in a form limited to in-frame rearrangements. Some clones are lacking; in checked studies, under half of them reflect an unresolved V gene, and why the rest are absent is not known. The DNA gave D and trimming, while V, J and clone size come from that table. The sample table lists roughly 50,000 clones, 70% to 85% of them with a count of one. Approximately 3.3% of the sample belongs to the ten largest clones. Study-wide findings and limitations: Vaccine-induced immune responses across multiple MHC alleles were detected in 85% to 95% of patients. Changes in the top peripheral T cell clonotypes picked up by TCRB sequencing did not appear to be linked to pseudoprogression. Availability determined which PBMC samples were chosen for TCRB deep sequencing. The authors noted that analyses of patient blood samples could not be reproduced because of sample limitations.

In light of the paper, this sample's time point label describes: week 5, during vaccination. Each vaccine dose, consisting of 300 ug of a 20-mer mutant IDH1 peptide in Montanide, was administered subcutaneously with topical imiquimod. The donors had newly diagnosed IDH1-mutant astrocytomas of WHO grade 3 or 4 that showed loss of nuclear ATRX. The samples were drawn from NOA16, a multicentre, single-arm, open-label phase I trial in Germany that tested a mutant IDH1 peptide vaccine in humans for the first time. Genomic DNA for TCRB sequencing was isolated from EDTA blood with the DNeasy Blood and Tissue Kit. The V end gives up 3 bases and the J end 2 bases, leaving 5 bases in the junction not matched to a gene. Per the germline V gene, SGHTA is the CDR1 and FQGTGA is the CDR2. The CDR3 goes from the cysteine to the phenylalanine over 15 residues. The sequence is cut down to CDR3 DNA, 45 bases in frame from base 1.

The chain was built from TRBV7-3 and TRBJ2-7, with 9 bases aligning to TRBD2. Sequencing used PBMCs, obtained from a glioma patient whose treatment included an IDH1 peptide vaccine. The origin of this receptor is a woman between 18 and 29 years old with glioma. Some clones in this sample may be carry-over from other donors' samples. CDR3 loop: CASSFAGGSTYEQYF. The base sequence is TGTGCCAGCAGCTTCGCGGGGGGGTCTACCTACGAGCAGTACTTC.